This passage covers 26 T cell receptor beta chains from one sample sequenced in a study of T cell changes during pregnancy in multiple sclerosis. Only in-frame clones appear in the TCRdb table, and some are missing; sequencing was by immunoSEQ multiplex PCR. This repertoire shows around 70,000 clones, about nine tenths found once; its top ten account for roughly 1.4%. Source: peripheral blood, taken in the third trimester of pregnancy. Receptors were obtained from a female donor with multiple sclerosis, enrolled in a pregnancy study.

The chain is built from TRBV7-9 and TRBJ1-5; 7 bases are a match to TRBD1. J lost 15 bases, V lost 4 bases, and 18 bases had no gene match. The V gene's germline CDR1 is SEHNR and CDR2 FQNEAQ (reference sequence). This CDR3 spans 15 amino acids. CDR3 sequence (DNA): TGTGCCAGCAGCTCCTTCGACAGGGCAGGGGCAGGGTTGCATTTT. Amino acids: CASSSFDRAGAGLHF.

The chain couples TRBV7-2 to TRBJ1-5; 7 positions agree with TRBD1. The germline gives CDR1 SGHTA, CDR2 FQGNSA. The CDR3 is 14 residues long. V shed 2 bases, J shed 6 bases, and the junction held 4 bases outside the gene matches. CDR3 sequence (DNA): TGTGCCAGCAGCTTAAGGGGGCAGGTTCAGCCCCAGCATTTT. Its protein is CASSLRGQVQPQHF.

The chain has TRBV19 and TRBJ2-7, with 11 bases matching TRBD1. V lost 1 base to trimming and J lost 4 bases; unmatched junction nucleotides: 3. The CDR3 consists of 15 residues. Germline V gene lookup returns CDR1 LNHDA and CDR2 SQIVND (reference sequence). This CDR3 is CASSIGTGGAYEQYF. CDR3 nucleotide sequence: TGTGCCAGTAGTATAGGGACAGGGGGCGCGTACGAGCAGTACTTC.

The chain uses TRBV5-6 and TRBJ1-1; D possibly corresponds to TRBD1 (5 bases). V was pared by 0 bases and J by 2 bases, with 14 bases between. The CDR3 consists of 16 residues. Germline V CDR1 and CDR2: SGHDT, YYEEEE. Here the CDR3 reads CASSLGPGWGNTEAFF. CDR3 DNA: TGTGCCAGCAGCTTGGGGCCAGGGTGGGGAAACACTGAAGCTTTCTTT.

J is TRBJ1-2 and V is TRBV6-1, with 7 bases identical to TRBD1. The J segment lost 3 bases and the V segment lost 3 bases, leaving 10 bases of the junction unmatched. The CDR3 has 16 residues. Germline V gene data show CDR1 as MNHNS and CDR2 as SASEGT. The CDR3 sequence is CASSEQIQGWDYGYTF. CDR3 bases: TGTGCCAGCAGTGAGCAAATACAGGGGTGGGACTATGGCTACACCTTC.

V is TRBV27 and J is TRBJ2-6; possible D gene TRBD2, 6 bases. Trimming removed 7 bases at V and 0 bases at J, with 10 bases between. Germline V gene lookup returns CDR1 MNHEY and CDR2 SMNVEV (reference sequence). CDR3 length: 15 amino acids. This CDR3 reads CASMGLGSGANVLTF. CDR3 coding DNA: TGTGCCAGCATGGGACTCGGCTCTGGGGCCAACGTCCTGACTTTC.

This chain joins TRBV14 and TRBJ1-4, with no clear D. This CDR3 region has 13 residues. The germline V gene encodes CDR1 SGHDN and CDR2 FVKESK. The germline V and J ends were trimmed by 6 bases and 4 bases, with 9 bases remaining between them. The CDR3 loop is CASSPLDNEKLFF. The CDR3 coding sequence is TGTGCCAGCAGTCCTTTAGATAATGAAAAACTGTTTTTT.

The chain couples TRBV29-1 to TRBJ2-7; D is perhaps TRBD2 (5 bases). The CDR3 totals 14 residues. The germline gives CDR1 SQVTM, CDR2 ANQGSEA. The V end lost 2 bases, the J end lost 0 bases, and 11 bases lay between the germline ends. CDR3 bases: TGCAGCGTTGAATTGACGGGGTCCTCCTACGAGCAGTACTTC. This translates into CSVELTGSSYEQYF.

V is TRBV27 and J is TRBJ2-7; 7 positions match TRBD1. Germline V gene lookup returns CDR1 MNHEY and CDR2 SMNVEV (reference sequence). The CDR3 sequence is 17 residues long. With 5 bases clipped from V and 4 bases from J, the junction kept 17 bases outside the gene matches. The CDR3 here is CASSALSGTAGLYEQYF. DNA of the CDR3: TGTGCCAGCAGTGCGCTCTCCGGGACAGCCGGATTGTACGAGCAGTACTTC.

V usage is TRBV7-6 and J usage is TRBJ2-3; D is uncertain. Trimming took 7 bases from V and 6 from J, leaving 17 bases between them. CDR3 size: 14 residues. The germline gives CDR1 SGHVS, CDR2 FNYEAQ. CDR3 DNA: TGTGCCAGCACCCCTATTCGGTCCACCGATACGCAGTATTTT. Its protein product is CASTPIRSTDTQYF.

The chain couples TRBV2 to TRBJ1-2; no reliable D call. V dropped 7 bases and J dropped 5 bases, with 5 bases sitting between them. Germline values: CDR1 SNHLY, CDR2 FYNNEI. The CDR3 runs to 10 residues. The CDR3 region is CASTRYGYTF. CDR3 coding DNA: TGTGCCAGCACGAGGTATGGCTACACCTTC.

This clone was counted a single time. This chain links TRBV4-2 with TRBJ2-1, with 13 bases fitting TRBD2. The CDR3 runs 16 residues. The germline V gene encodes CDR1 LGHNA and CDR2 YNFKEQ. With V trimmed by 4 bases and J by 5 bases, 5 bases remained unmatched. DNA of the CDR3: TGTGCCAGCAGCCCGGGGACTAGCGGGGCTAACAATGAGCAGTTCTTC. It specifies CASSPGTSGANNEQFF.

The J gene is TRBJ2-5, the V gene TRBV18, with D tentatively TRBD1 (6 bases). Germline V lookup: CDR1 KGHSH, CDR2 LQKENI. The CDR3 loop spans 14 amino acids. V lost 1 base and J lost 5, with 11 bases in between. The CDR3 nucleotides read TGTGCCAGCTCACCACTTTATGACAGGGAGACCCAGTACTTC. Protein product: CASSPLYDRETQYF.

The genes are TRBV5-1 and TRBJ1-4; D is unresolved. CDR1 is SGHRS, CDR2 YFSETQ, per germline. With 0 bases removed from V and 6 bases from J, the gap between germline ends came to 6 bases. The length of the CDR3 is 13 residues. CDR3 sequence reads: CASSLGLHEKLFF. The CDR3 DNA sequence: TGCGCCAGCAGCTTGGGTCTTCATGAAAAACTGTTTTTT.

DNA for the CDR3: TGTGCCAGCAGCGCTCGGACAGGGGGCACCGGGGAGCTGTTTTTT. Translated, it gives CASSARTGGTGELFF. This chain links TRBV9 with TRBJ2-2; 10 bases fit TRBD1. V lost 3 bases and J lost 4; bases outside the gene matches: 3. Germline V gives CDR1 SGDLS, CDR2 YYNGEE. The CDR3 sequence is 15 residues long.

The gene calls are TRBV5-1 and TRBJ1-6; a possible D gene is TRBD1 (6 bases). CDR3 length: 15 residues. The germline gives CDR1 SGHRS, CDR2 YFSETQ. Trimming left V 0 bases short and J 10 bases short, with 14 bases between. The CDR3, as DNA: TGCGCCAGCAGCTTGGCGTACAGGGAAGGATCACCCCTCCACTTT. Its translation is CASSLAYREGSPLHF.

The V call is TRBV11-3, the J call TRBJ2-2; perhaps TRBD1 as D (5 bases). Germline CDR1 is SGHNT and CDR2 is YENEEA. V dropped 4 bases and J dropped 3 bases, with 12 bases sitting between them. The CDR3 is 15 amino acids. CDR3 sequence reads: CASSSGRVDTGELFF. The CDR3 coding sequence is TGTGCCAGCAGCTCGGGCAGGGTCGACACCGGGGAGCTGTTTTTT.

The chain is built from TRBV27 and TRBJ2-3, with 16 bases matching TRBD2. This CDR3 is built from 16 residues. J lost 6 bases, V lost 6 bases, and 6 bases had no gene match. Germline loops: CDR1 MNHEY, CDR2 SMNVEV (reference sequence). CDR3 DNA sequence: TGTGCCAGCAGGGGCGGGACTAGCGGGGGGGCCGATACGCAGTATTTT. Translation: CASRGGTSGGADTQYF.

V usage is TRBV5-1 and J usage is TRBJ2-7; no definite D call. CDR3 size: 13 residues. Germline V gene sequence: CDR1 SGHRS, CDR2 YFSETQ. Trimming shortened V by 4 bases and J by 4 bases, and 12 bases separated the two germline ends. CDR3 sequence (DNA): TGCGCCAGCAGCCAACCGCCCGGTTACGAGCAGTACTTC. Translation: CASSQPPGYEQYF.

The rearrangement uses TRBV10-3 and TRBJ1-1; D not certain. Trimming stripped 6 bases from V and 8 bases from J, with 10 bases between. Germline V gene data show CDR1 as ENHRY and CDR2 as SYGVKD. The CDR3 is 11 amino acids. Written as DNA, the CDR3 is TGTGCCATCAGGCAGCAGGTCGAAGCTTTCTTT. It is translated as CAIRQQVEAFF.

The DNA of the CDR3 is TGTGCCAGCAGCTTTCAGGGGGGTCGGGGAGAGACCCAGTACTTC. It is translated as CASSFQGGRGETQYF. The chain uses TRBV7-3 and TRBJ2-5, with D maybe TRBD1 (7 bases). The CDR3 is 15 amino acids. V lost 3 bases to trimming and J lost 4 bases, with 15 bases between them. Per the germline V gene, CDR1 is SGHTA and CDR2 is FQGTGA.

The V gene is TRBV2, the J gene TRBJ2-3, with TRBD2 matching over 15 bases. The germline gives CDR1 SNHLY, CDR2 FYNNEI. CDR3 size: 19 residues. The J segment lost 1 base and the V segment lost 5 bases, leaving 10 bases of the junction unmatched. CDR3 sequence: CASSHWTSGGEFGTDTQYF. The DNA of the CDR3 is TGTGCCAGCAGTCACTGGACTAGCGGGGGGGAGTTCGGCACAGATACGCAGTATTTT.

The CDR3 protein is CASSLVQGFSYTF. The CDR3 DNA reads TGTGCCAGCAGCTTAGTCCAGGGATTTAGCTACACCTTC. This chain joins TRBV7-9 and TRBJ1-2, with D perhaps TRBD1 (5 bases). Trimming cost V 1 base and J 9 bases, with 12 bases left between them. The CDR3 is 13 residues long. Germline V gives CDR1 SEHNR, CDR2 FQNEAQ (reference sequence).

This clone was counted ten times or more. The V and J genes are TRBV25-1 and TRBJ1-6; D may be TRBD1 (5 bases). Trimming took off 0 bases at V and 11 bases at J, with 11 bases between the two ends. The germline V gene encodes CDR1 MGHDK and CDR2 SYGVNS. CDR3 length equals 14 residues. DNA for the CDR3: TGTGCCAGCAGTGAATATCAGGAGGGGACACCCCTCCACTTT. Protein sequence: CASSEYQEGTPLHF.

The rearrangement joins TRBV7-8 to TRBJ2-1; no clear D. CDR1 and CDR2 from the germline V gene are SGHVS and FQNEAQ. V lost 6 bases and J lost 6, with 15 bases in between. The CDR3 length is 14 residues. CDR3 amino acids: CASSSLLRGNEQFF. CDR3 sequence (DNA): TGTGCCAGCAGTTCTCTCTTGCGTGGCAATGAGCAGTTCTTC.

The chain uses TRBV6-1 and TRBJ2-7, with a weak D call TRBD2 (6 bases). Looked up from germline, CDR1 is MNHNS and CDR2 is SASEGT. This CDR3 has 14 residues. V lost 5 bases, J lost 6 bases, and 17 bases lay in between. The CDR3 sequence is CASSPSVEVSEQYF. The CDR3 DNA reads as TGTGCCAGCAGTCCTAGCGTAGAGGTTTCCGAGCAGTACTTC.